Each of the 30 T cell receptor beta chains below was sequenced from the same sample in a study of OX40 agonist ivuxolimab in advanced cancers. Assay: immunoSEQ multiplex PCR; the TCRdb copy retains only in-frame clones and omits some. Of 50,000 to 60,000 clones listed, 75% to 90% are singletons. This sample comprised CD4+ or CD8+ T cells sorted from blood, obtained in a trial of the OX40 agonist ivuxolimab. All receptors come from an adult with an advanced solid tumor such as melanoma, head and neck, liver or kidney cancer.

The genes are TRBV7-8 and TRBJ1-2; D call uncertain. The CDR3 is made up of 13 amino acids. Per germline, CDR1 SGHVS and CDR2 FQNEAQ. V lost 4 bases and J 13 bases, leaving 19 bases between the germline ends. CDR3 loop: CASSSRTPLLGTF. The CDR3 coding sequence is TGTGCCAGCAGCTCCCGGACCCCGCTCCTCGGCACCTTC.

The rearrangement uses TRBV2 and TRBJ1-2; D gene unclear. With 4 bases removed from V and 4 bases from J, the gap between germline ends came to 16 bases. The CDR3 has 15 amino acids. Looked up from germline, CDR1 is SNHLY and CDR2 is FYNNEI. The CDR3: CASSGGEGGAYGYTF. CDR3 nucleotides: TGTGCCAGCAGTGGTGGTGAGGGAGGCGCCTATGGCTACACCTTC.

In its sample, this clone was seen a few times. The chain couples TRBV28 to TRBJ1-2, with D perhaps matching TRBD1 (6 bases). The CDR3 is made up of 12 amino acids. Germline V gene sequence: CDR1 MDHEN, CDR2 SYDVKM. V lost 10 bases, J lost 5 bases, and 14 bases lay in between. The DNA for the CDR3 is TGTGCCACATCATACAGGGATTATGGCTACACCTTC. This translates into CATSYRDYGYTF.

V gene TRBV18 combines with J gene TRBJ2-5; D may match TRBD1 or TRBD2 (7 bases each). The V and J ends lost 1 base and 4 bases respectively, with 10 bases between them. The CDR3 has 14 amino acids. Germline CDR1 and CDR2: KGHSH and LQKENI. CDR3 region: CASSPLRGGETQYF. DNA of the CDR3: TGTGCCAGCTCACCACTCAGGGGGGGAGAGACCCAGTACTTC. Looking up the rest from reference TRBV18 and TRBJ2-5 gives the full variable domain: NAGVMQNPRHLVRRRGQEARLRCSPMKGHSHVYWYRQLPEEGLKFMVYLQKENIIDESGMPKERFSAEFPKEGPSILRIQQVVRGDSAAYFCASSPLRGGETQYFGPGTRLLVL.

This clone has a single count. V is TRBV7-9 and J is TRBJ2-1; D is unresolved. This CDR3 comprises 13 residues. CDR1 and CDR2 (germline): SEHNR, FQNEAQ (reference sequence). The germline V and J ends were trimmed by 3 bases and 0 bases, with 3 bases remaining between them. The CDR3 region is CASSFSSYNEQFF. In nucleotides, the CDR3 is TGTGCCAGCAGCTTCAGCTCCTACAATGAGCAGTTCTTC.

The chain is built from TRBV11-3 and TRBJ2-6; D assignment may be TRBD1 or TRBD2 (5 bases each). CDR3 length equals 17 residues. Per germline, CDR1 SGHNT and CDR2 YENEEA. V lost 5 bases and J 0 bases, leaving 14 bases between the germline ends. CDR3 protein: CASSPWDLSSGANVLTF. The CDR3 nucleotides read TGTGCCAGCAGCCCCTGGGACCTTAGCTCTGGGGCCAACGTCCTGACTTTC.

The J gene is TRBJ2-5, the V gene TRBV5-4; D is perhaps TRBD1 (5 bases). There are 12 residues in the CDR3. The V end lost 4 bases, the J end lost 3 bases, and 7 bases lay between the germline ends. CDR1 and CDR2 from the germline V gene are SGHNT and YYREEE (reference sequence). This CDR3 is CASSGAEETQYF. The CDR3, as DNA: TGTGCCAGCAGCGGGGCGGAAGAGACCCAGTACTTC. Full variable domain (missing parts from reference TRBV5-4 and TRBJ2-5): ETGVTQSPTHLIKTRGQQVTLRCSSQSGHNTVSWYQQALGQGPQFIFQYYREEENGRGNFPPRFSGLQFPNYSSELNVNALELDDSALYLCASSGAEETQYFGPGTRLLVL.

This chain links TRBV5-6 with TRBJ2-3; 11 nucleotides match TRBD2. CDR1 is SGHDT and CDR2 is YYEEEE in the germline V gene. The CDR3 has 18 amino acids. Trimming at V came to 4 bases and at J to 0 bases, leaving 10 bases not matched to a gene. The CDR3 bases are TGTGCCAGCAGCCGATGGGCCTCTAGCGGGGGGAGCACAGATACGCAGTATTTT. It is translated as CASSRWASSGGSTDTQYF.

This clone showed up just once. This sequence joins TRBV5-1 and TRBJ1-2; unclear D gene. Germline loops: CDR1 SGHRS, CDR2 YFSETQ. Between the trimmed V and J ends, which lost 3 bases and 5 bases, there was a span of 11 bases. The CDR3 is 13 amino acids. The CDR3 nucleotides are TGCGCCAGCAGCTCCGGGCCGGAATATGGCTACACCTTC. It yields the protein CASSSGPEYGYTF.

The chain recombines TRBV6-1 with TRBJ1-4; TRBD1 aligns across 9 bases. The CDR3 has 19 amino acids. J was trimmed by 5 bases and V by 1 base; bases with no gene match: 14. CDR1 MNHNS and CDR2 SASEGT come from the germline V gene. The CDR3 is CASSEDLDSHRGLNEKLFF. CDR3 DNA: TGTGCCAGCAGTGAAGATTTAGACTCCCACAGGGGGCTGAATGAAAAACTGTTTTTT.

The sample holds one count of this clone. The J gene is TRBJ2-1, the V gene TRBV11-3; D is unclear. V lost 5 bases to trimming and J lost 9 bases, with 11 bases between them. From germline, CDR1 is SGHNT and CDR2 YENEEA. The CDR3 length is 12 residues. CDR3 sequence reads: CASSPNQLEQFF. The CDR3 DNA follows: TGTGCCAGCAGCCCCAATCAGCTTGAGCAGTTCTTC. The full variable domain, rest sourced from reference TRBV11-3 and TRBJ2-1, is EAGVVQSPRYKIIEKKQPVAFWCNPISGHNTLYWYLQNLGQGPELLIRYENEEAVDDSQLPKDRFSAERLKGVDSTLKIQPAELGDSAVYLCASSPNQLEQFFGPGTRLTVL.

The chain couples TRBV28 to TRBJ2-7; D unresolved. The CDR3 runs to 14 residues. The germline V gene has CDR1 MDHEN and CDR2 SYDVKM. V dropped 6 bases and J dropped 4 bases, with 16 bases sitting between them. CDR3 residues: CASSSPQDRYEQYF. The CDR3 nucleotides read TGTGCCAGCAGCAGCCCCCAGGATCGGTACGAGCAGTACTTC.

The chain is built from TRBV20-1 and TRBJ1-1; no clear D gene. Trimming stripped 6 bases from V and 1 base from J, with 6 bases between. CDR1 DFQATT and CDR2 SNEGSKA come from the germline V gene (reference sequence). CDR3 length equals 11 residues. CDR3 protein: CSAYRNTEAFF. The CDR3 DNA follows: TGCAGTGCCTACAGGAACACTGAAGCTTTCTTT.

V gene TRBV7-2 combines with J gene TRBJ1-2, with D perhaps TRBD1 (6 bases). CDR3 size: 14 residues. CDR1 is SGHTA and CDR2 is FQGNSA in the germline V gene. Trimming took 1 base from V and 2 from J, leaving 8 bases between them. CDR3 sequence reads: CASSLGQGNYGYTF. The CDR3 DNA reads TGTGCCAGCAGCTTAGGGCAGGGGAACTATGGCTACACCTTC.

This clone was picked up a small number of times. The chain recombines TRBV19 with TRBJ2-6; 9 nucleotides align to TRBD2. The J segment lost 0 bases and the V segment lost 0 bases, leaving 3 bases of the junction unmatched. CDR1 is LNHDA, CDR2 SQIVND, per germline (reference sequence). The CDR3 is 18 residues long. The CDR3 spells CASSIDASGASGANVLTF. The DNA of the CDR3 is TGTGCCAGTAGTATAGATGCTAGCGGGGCCTCTGGGGCCAACGTCCTGACTTTC.

The V call is TRBV27, the J call TRBJ2-7, with unresolved D. The CDR3 loop spans 17 amino acids. The germline V and J ends were trimmed by 5 bases and 2 bases, with 22 bases remaining between them. In germline, CDR1 is MNHEY, CDR2 SMNVEV (reference sequence). The CDR3 DNA reads as TGTGCCAGCAGTCCTCGTCGGTCTGGCCCTTTCACCTACGAGCAGTACTTC. It specifies CASSPRRSGPFTYEQYF.

This sequence joins TRBV9 and TRBJ2-1, with unresolved D. The CDR3 runs 15 residues. Germline loops: CDR1 SGDLS, CDR2 YYNGEE. V lost 4 bases, J lost 0 bases, and 11 bases lay in between. The CDR3 is CASSPRTGSYNEQFF. The CDR3 DNA reads TGTGCCAGCAGCCCCCGAACGGGCTCCTACAATGAGCAGTTCTTC.

The chain has TRBV7-9 and TRBJ1-3; tentatively, D is TRBD1 (5 bases). The germline gives CDR1 SEHNR, CDR2 FQNEAQ (reference sequence). CDR3 length equals 15 residues. The germline V and J ends were trimmed by 4 bases and 2 bases, with 12 bases remaining between them. CDR3 coding DNA: TGTGCCAGCAGCTCCCAGGGTGGGGCTGGAAACACCATATATTTT. Encoded protein: CASSSQGGAGNTIYF.

The chain combines TRBV7-9 with TRBJ1-5, with D possibly being TRBD1 (5 bases). The germline V gene has CDR1 SEHNR and CDR2 FQNEAQ (reference sequence). There are 14 residues in the CDR3. Trimming took 5 bases from V and 9 from J, leaving 17 bases between them. The CDR3 DNA reads TGTGCCAGCAGCCCCGGGACCTCACTCGGGCCCCAGCATTTT. This encodes CASSPGTSLGPQHF.

V and J are TRBV18 and TRBJ2-3, with D tentatively TRBD1 or TRBD2 (6 bases each). Germline V gene data show CDR1 as KGHSH and CDR2 as LQKENI. V lost 4 bases to trimming and J lost 2 bases, with 16 bases between them. The CDR3 is 16 amino acids. The CDR3 coding sequence is TGTGCCAGCTCACGAGACGGGGGCCGGCTCACAGATACGCAGTATTTT. Translating gives CASSRDGGRLTDTQYF. Based on the CDR3 plus reference TRBV18 and TRBJ2-3, the full variable domain is NAGVMQNPRHLVRRRGQEARLRCSPMKGHSHVYWYRQLPEEGLKFMVYLQKENIIDESGMPKERFSAEFPKEGPSILRIQQVVRGDSAAYFCASSRDGGRLTDTQYFGPGTRLTVL.

The genes are TRBV9 and TRBJ2-1; D possibly corresponds to TRBD1 (6 bases). The germline gives CDR1 SGDLS, CDR2 YYNGEE. Trimming took off 1 base at V and 10 bases at J, with 18 bases between the two ends. The CDR3 extends over 15 amino acids. The CDR3 protein is CASSVSGTSPGEQFF. CDR3 in DNA: TGTGCCAGCAGCGTATCCGGGACATCCCCTGGCGAGCAGTTCTTC.

J is TRBJ2-3 and V is TRBV10-1; no definite D call. The CDR3 runs to 14 residues. The germline gives CDR1 WNHNN, CDR2 SYGVQD (reference sequence). V lost 3 bases and J lost 0, with 7 bases in between. As DNA, the CDR3 is TGCGCCAGCAGTGATGGCACCAGCACAGATACGCAGTATTTT. This gives the protein CASSDGTSTDTQYF.

The chain recombines TRBV28 with TRBJ2-7, with 8 bases aligning to TRBD1. Germline CDR1 and CDR2: MDHEN and SYDVKM. This CDR3 contains 13 residues. V lost 8 bases to trimming and J lost 4 bases; unmatched junction nucleotides: 7. CDR3 amino acids: CASLEQGGYEQYF. For the CDR3, the DNA is TGTGCCAGCTTGGAACAGGGGGGTTACGAGCAGTACTTC.

The chain links TRBV15 to TRBJ2-7; 7 bases are shared with TRBD2. The CDR3 loop spans 16 amino acids. Germline V CDR1 and CDR2: LNHNV, YYDKDF (reference sequence). Trimming cost V 3 bases and J 5 bases; bases outside gene matches: 13. CDR3 nucleotides: TGTGCCACCAGCAGCTTCCAAATTGGGGGGGACCACGAGCAGTACTTC. Residues: CATSSFQIGGDHEQYF. Drawing the rest from reference TRBV15 and TRBJ2-7, the complete variable domain is DAMVIQNPRYQVTQFGKPVTLSCSQTLNHNVMYWYQQKSSQAPKLLFHYYDKDFNNEADTPDNFQSRRPNTSFCFLDIRSPGLGDTAMYLCATSSFQIGGDHEQYFGPGTRLTVT.

V is TRBV28 and J is TRBJ1-2, with 10 bases lining up with TRBD1. Germline V CDR1 and CDR2: MDHEN, SYDVKM. The V segment lost 4 bases and the J segment 2 bases; nucleotides outside the gene matches: 13. The CDR3 sequence is 18 residues long. The CDR3 nucleotides read TGTGCCAGCAGTTCTGGGGCCCTAGGGACAGGGGAGAACTATGGCTACACCTTC. Translated: CASSSGALGTGENYGYTF.

The J gene is TRBJ1-3, the V gene TRBV7-6, with a weak D call TRBD1 (5 bases). Trimming pared 1 base from V and 3 bases from J, leaving 7 bases between. CDR1 is SGHVS, CDR2 FNYEAQ, per germline. This CDR3 region has 14 residues. Here the CDR3 DNA reads TGTGCCAGCAGCTTAGAGGGACTTGGAAACACCATATATTTT. Its translation: CASSLEGLGNTIYF. The whole variable domain, remainder taken from reference TRBV7-6 and TRBJ1-3, is GAGVSQSPRYKVTKRGQDVALRCDPISGHVSLYWYRQALGQGPEFLTYFNYEAQQDKSGLPNDRFSAERPEGSISTLTIQRTEQRDSAMYRCASSLEGLGNTIYFGEGSWLTVV.

This clone was picked up one time. This chain uses TRBV6-5 with TRBJ2-7; TRBD1 matches at 8 bases. CDR3 length: 13 amino acids. V shed 8 bases, J shed 2 bases, and the junction held 5 bases outside the gene matches. Germline loops: CDR1 MNHEY, CDR2 SVGAGI. Written as DNA, the CDR3 is TGTGCCAGCGGCCAGGACAGGGCCTACGAGCAGTACTTC. Translation: CASGQDRAYEQYF.

This chain connects TRBV9 to TRBJ1-2; 9 bases are a match to TRBD1. V dropped 5 bases and J dropped 7; count of bases not matched to a gene: 9. The CDR3 sequence is 14 residues long. Germline CDR1 SGDLS, CDR2 YYNGEE. The CDR3 loop is CASRGGQGIGGYTF. CDR3 DNA sequence: TGTGCCAGCAGGGGGGGACAGGGTATCGGTGGCTACACCTTC.

This chain connects TRBV19 to TRBJ2-3; 8 bases are a match to TRBD1. Germline CDR1 reads LNHDA; CDR2 reads SQIVND (reference sequence). This CDR3 contains 15 residues. V was pared by 5 bases and J by 2 bases, with 6 bases of the junction left unmatched. The CDR3 DNA reads as TGTGCCAGTAGTGACCCGACAGGGGCCACAGATACGCAGTATTTT. This encodes CASSDPTGATDTQYF.

V usage is TRBV7-2 and J usage is TRBJ1-1, with D possibly TRBD1 on 6 matching bases. The V and J ends lost 3 bases and 3 bases respectively, with 11 bases between them. CDR1 SGHTA and CDR2 FQGNSA come from the germline V gene. This CDR3 is built from 14 residues. This chain's CDR3 is CASSFSRGDTEAFF. DNA for the CDR3: TGTGCCAGCAGCTTCTCCAGGGGAGACACTGAAGCTTTCTTT.